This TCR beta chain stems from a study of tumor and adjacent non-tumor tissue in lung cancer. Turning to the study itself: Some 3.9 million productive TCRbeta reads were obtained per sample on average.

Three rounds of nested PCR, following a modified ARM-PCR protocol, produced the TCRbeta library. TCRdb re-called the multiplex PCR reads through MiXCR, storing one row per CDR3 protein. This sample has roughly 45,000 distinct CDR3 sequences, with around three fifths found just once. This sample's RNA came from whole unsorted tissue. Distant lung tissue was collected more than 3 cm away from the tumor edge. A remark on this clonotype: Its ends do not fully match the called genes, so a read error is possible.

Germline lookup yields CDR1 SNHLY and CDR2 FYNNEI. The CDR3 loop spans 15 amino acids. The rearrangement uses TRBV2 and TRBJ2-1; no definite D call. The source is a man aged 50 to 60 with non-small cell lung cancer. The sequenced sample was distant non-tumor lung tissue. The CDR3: CDSSEKPSYMDGLFF. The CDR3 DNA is TGTGACAGCAGTGAGAAACCCTCTTACATGGATGGGTTGTTTTTC.